This T cell receptor (beta chain) was found in a study of T cell responses to AZD1222 COVID-19 vaccine (dated by TCRdb to the early 2020s). Some background on the complete study: TCR sequencing covered 233 trial participants: roughly 200 given two doses of AZD1222 and 26 given two doses of MenACWY control vaccine. Trial participants were enrolled by age into subgroups of 18-55, 56-69 and 70-plus years, and around 150, 28 and 57 TCR-sequenced participants, respectively, were included in these subgroups. Results and caveats for the whole study, not just this receptor: Most participants were white British and females outnumbered males, and the authors suggested that clonal diversity may have been underestimated. CD4 TCRs associated with the vaccine covered the entire spike protein, and the dominant responses were in regions 160-218 and 743-854. The 56-69-year group was small, and its depth increase did not reach significance, likely because of low power. Spike-specific TCR breadth and depth rose significantly after two AZD1222 doses compared with day 0 and with MenACWY recipients. Only a handful of AZD1222 recipients were SARS-CoV-2 seropositive at baseline, limiting conclusions about previously exposed vaccinees. Because no day 14 peak-response samples were available, the repertoires could be characterized only after the peak T cell response. Epitopes outside the regions mutated in the B.1.351 and B.1.1.7 variants were reportedly recognized by nearly half of the unique spike-specific TCRs.

The germline V gene (reference sequence) gives CDR1 as LNHNV and CDR2 as YYDKDF. Deletion took 0 bases off V and 0 bases off J, with a span of 9 bases between the germline ends. The CDR3 runs 15 residues from the cysteine to the phenylalanine. Solely the CDR3 DNA is kept, with 45 bases framed from the first base. The CDR3 regions of human TCRbeta chains were analyzed by immunosequencing. On the authors' methods: Repertoire TCRs were matched against a reference library of SARS-CoV-2-specific TCRs generated with the MIRA antigen-specificity platform. Breadth meant the fraction of unique TCRs that were SARS-CoV-2-associated, whereas depth meant the fraction of total T cells that were SARS-CoV-2-associated. Using the MIRA data, each spike-specific TCR was mapped to the spike region that the TCR reacts to and placed in a CD4 or CD8 class. Log10-transformed breadth and depth values were compared by one-way ANOVA with Sidak's multiple comparisons tests. The table comes from immuneACCESS by way of TCRdb, which keeps in-frame sequences with V and J called. Part of the clones is missing from these tables; in studies checked, under half for an unresolved V gene and the rest for unknown reasons. V, J and clone size derive from that table, while D and trimming were established from the DNA sequence. The sample contains over 130,000 clones, about 94% of them found a single time. The top ten constitute roughly 4% of the sample.

The time point label, as the study defines it: about 28 days (+/-7) after the second vaccine dose. AZD1222 recipients whose second dose came at about 4 weeks and those whose second dose came at about 12 weeks were combined into one group, since spike-specific TCR depth and breadth did not differ between the two schedules. The vaccinee samples were drawn from two UK trials, COV001 and COV002, one of which was a single-blind randomized controlled phase 2/3 trial testing AZD1222 (ChAdOx1 nCoV-19) in healthy adults. For TCRbeta chain sequencing, PBMC samples from trial participants were taken at day 0 and at day 28 after the second dose. About this clone: The antigen it binds to is not known. No much larger clone exists at a distance of one base, and base qualities are not known.

The material was peripheral blood, obtained 28 days after the second AZD1222 dose. This receptor was identified in an adult who received the AZD1222 COVID-19 vaccine. The chain employs TRBV15 and TRBJ2-7, with the D segment identity uncertain. The CDR3 loop reads CATSRDRASSYEQYF. The DNA sequence is given as TGTGCCACCAGCAGAGATAGGGCCAGCTCCTACGAGCAGTACTTC.